Shown below are 10 T cell receptor beta chains from a single sample sequenced in a study of spatial heterogeneity in lung cancer. What these receptors recognize is not known. Study-level results: The number of expanded tumor alpha and beta chains correlated with mutation number.

Time point of the sample: sample taken at primary tumor resection. From the 5' RACE reads, TCRdb called clonotypes with MiXCR, one entry per CDR3 protein. This table has around 2,700 distinct CDR3 sequences, under 6.5% appearing once. Material: lung tumor tissue, obtained at surgery. These receptors were collected from a male donor with early-stage non-small cell lung cancer.

This clonotype is labeled as medium-sized. The chain combines TRBV7-2 with TRBJ2-7; D is perhaps TRBD1 (5 bases). With 5 bases removed from V and 6 bases from J, the gap between germline ends came to 17 bases. Looked up from germline, CDR1 is SGHTA and CDR2 is FQGNSA. The CDR3 spans 14 residues. The CDR3 is CASSPYHQGAEQYF. CDR3 DNA sequence: TGTGCCAGCAGCCCCTATCATCAGGGTGCCGAGCAGTACTTC.

By share, this clonotype ranks as medium-sized. This chain uses TRBV28 with TRBJ1-5; D uncertain. The CDR3 length is 15 residues. Trimming shortened V by 3 bases and J by 4 bases, and 13 bases separated the two germline ends. CDR1 and CDR2 from the germline V gene are MDHEN and SYDVKM. The CDR3 DNA follows: TGTGCCAGCAGTTTTTCCGGGAAGTTGAATCAGCCCCAGCATTTT. This sequence encodes CASSFSGKLNQPQHF.

V is TRBV13 and J is TRBJ2-1; D possibly corresponds to TRBD2 (7 bases). Trimming took 4 bases from V and 2 from J, leaving 12 bases between them. This CDR3 is built from 15 residues. Germline CDR1 reads PRHDT; CDR2 reads FYEKMQ (reference sequence). CDR3 protein: CASSSRGAPYNEQFF. For the CDR3, the DNA is TGTGCCAGCAGCTCCCGGGGGGCCCCCTACAATGAGCAGTTCTTC.

This clonotype is labeled medium-sized. The gene calls are TRBV6-1 and TRBJ2-3, with D possibly being TRBD1 (5 bases). CDR1 is MNHNS, CDR2 SASEGT, per germline. Trimming removed 10 bases from V and 4 bases from J, with 12 bases in between. The CDR3 extends over 12 amino acids. CDR3 sequence reads: CATQEGADTQYF. The CDR3, as DNA: TGTGCCACCCAGGAAGGGGCAGATACGCAGTATTTT.

This clonotype ranks as medium-sized. V usage is TRBV11-2 and J usage is TRBJ2-4, with 8 bases that match TRBD1. CDR1 SGHAT and CDR2 FQNNGV come from the germline V gene. CDR3 size: 19 residues. The V segment lost 7 bases and the J segment 0 bases; nucleotides outside the gene matches: 17. The CDR3 DNA reads as TGTGCCAGCAACCCTTACGTCGGGACAGGTCCCCTAGCCAAAAACATTCAGTACTTC. Residues: CASNPYVGTGPLAKNIQYF. Full variable domain (missing parts from reference TRBV11-2 and TRBJ2-4): EAGVAQSPRYKIIEKRQSVAFWCNPISGHATLYWYQQILGQGPKLLIQFQNNGVVDDSQLPKDRFSAERLKGVDSTLKIQPAKLEDSAVYLCASNPYVGTGPLAKNIQYFGAGTRLSVL.

By share, this clonotype ranks as medium-sized. The chain carries TRBV20-1 and TRBJ2-3; possibly TRBD1 or TRBD2 for D (6 bases each). The V gene lost 6 bases and the J gene lost 6 bases, with 16 bases spanning the gap. The CDR3 is 13 amino acids. Germline values: CDR1 DFQATT, CDR2 SNEGSKA (reference sequence). This chain's CDR3 is CSARDTLEDTQYF. The CDR3 DNA follows: TGCAGTGCGCGGGACACCCTCGAGGATACGCAGTATTTT.

Within the sample, this clonotype is medium-sized. V gene TRBV14 combines with J gene TRBJ2-1, with 9 nucleotides matching TRBD1. CDR3 size: 14 residues. J gave up 2 bases and V 8 bases, and 4 bases lay outside the gene matches. CDR1 is SGHDN and CDR2 is FVKESK in the germline V gene. The DNA for the CDR3 is TGTGCCAGCCAGGGGACAGGGACCTACAATGAGCAGTTCTTC. It specifies CASQGTGTYNEQFF.

Relative to its sample, this clonotype is large (0.1 to 1%). The chain links TRBV28 to TRBJ2-3; 7 bases line up with TRBD1. Germline V gene data show CDR1 as MDHEN and CDR2 as SYDVKM. V was pared by 5 bases and J by 4 bases, with 3 bases of the junction left unmatched. This CDR3 contains 13 residues. For the CDR3, the DNA is TGTGCCAGCAGTCGACAGGGTCCAGATACGCAGTATTTT. Translation gives CASSRQGPDTQYF.

Judged by abundance, this clonotype is medium-sized. The J gene is TRBJ1-5, the V gene TRBV27, with TRBD1 matching 8 bases. Germline CDR1 and CDR2: MNHEY and SMNVEV (reference sequence). This CDR3 has 12 amino acids. V lost 7 bases to trimming and J lost 7 bases; unmatched junction nucleotides: 3. The CDR3 nucleotides read TGTGCCAGCAACGACAGGGGACAGCCCCAGCATTTT. Protein sequence: CASNDRGQPQHF.

This clonotype counts as medium-sized. The J gene is TRBJ1-2, the V gene TRBV7-9; tentative D call: TRBD1 (6 bases). The V and J ends lost 1 base and 4 bases respectively, with 10 bases between them. Germline CDR1 is SEHNR and CDR2 is FQNEAQ (reference sequence). This CDR3 contains 14 residues. CDR3 DNA: TGTGCCAGCAGCTTAGACAGAGGGGGCTATGGCTACACCTTC. Its protein is CASSLDRGGYGYTF.